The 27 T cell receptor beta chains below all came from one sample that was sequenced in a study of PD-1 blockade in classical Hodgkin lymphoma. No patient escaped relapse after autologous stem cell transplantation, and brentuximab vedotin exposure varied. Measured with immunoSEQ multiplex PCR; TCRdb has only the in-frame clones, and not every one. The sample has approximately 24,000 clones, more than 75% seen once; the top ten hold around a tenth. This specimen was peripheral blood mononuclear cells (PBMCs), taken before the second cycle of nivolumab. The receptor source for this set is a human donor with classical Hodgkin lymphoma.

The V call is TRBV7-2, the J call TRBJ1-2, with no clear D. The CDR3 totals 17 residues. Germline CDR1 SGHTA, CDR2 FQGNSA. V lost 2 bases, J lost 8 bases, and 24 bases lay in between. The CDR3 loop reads CASSLIAPGRSAIGYTF. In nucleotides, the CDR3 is TGTGCCAGCAGCTTAATCGCTCCGGGGAGATCTGCGATCGGCTACACCTTC.

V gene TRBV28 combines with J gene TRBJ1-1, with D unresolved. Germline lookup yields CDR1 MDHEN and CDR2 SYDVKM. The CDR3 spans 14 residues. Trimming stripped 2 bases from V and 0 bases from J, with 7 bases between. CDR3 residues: CASSLVQLNTEAFF. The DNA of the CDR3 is TGTGCCAGCAGTTTAGTACAGCTGAACACTGAAGCTTTCTTT.

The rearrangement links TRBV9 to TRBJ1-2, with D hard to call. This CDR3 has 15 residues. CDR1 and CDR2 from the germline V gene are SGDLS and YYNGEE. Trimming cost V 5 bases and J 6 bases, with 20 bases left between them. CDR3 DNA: TGTGCCAGCAGACCTCCGGCGGGCTACGCTAATGGCTACACCTTC. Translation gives CASRPPAGYANGYTF. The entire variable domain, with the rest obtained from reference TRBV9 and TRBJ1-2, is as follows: DSGVTQTPKHLITATGQRVTLRCSPRSGDLSVYWYQQSLDQGLQFLIQYYNGEERAKGNILERFSAQQFPDLHSELNLSSLELGDSALYFCASRPPAGYANGYTFGSGTRLTVV.

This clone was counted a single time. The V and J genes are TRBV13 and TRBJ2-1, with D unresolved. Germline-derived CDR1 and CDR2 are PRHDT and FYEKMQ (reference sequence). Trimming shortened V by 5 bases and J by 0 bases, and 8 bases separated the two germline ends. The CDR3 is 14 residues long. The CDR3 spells CASSLTSSYNEQFF. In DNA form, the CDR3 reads TGTGCCAGCAGCCTGACAAGCTCCTACAATGAGCAGTTCTTC.

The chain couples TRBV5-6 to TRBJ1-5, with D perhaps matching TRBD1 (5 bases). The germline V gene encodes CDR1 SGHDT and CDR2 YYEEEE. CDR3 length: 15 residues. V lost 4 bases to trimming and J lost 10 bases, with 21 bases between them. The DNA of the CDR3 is TGTGCCAGCAGCCGTCTCGAGACAGTTATGGGACCCCAGCATTTT. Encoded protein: CASSRLETVMGPQHF.

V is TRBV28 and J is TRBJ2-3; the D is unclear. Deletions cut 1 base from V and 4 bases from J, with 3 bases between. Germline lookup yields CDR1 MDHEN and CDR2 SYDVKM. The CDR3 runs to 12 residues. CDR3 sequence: CASSLFADTQYF. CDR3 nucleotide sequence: TGTGCCAGCAGTTTATTCGCAGATACGCAGTATTTT.

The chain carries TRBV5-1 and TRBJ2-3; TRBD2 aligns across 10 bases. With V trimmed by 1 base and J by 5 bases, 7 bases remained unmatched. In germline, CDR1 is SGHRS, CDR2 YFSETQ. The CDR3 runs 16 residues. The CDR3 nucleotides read TGCGCCAGCAGCTTGAGGAGCGGGGGGGCCGGAGATACGCAGTATTTT. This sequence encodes CASSLRSGGAGDTQYF.

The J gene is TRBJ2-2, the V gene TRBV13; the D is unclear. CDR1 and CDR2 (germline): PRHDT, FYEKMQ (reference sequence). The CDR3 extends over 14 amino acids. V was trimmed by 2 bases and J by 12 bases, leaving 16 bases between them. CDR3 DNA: TGTGCCAGCAGCTTAACATCGATCCCCGATAAGCTGTTTTTT. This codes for CASSLTSIPDKLFF.

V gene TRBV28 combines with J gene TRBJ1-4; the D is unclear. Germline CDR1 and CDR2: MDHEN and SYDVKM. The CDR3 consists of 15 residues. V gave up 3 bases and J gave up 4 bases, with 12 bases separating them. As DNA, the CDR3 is TGTGCCAGCAGTTTGGTGCAGCGGGATAATGAAAAACTGTTTTTT. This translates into CASSLVQRDNEKLFF. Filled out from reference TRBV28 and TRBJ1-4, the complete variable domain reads DVKVTQSSRYLVKRTGEKVFLECVQDMDHENMFWYRQDPGLGLRLIYFSYDVKMKEKGDIPEGYSVSREKKERFSLILESASTNQTSMYLCASSLVQRDNEKLFFGSGTQLSVL.

CDR3 residues: CASSSVLLSDLTDTQYF. DNA of the CDR3: TGTGCCAGTAGTAGTGTTCTACTGTCCGATTTAACAGATACGCAGTATTTT. The chain couples TRBV19 to TRBJ2-3; D remains ambiguous. Germline lookup yields CDR1 LNHDA and CDR2 SQIVND (reference sequence). V was shortened by 4 bases and J by 3 bases, with 20 bases between the two germline ends. The CDR3 runs 17 residues.

The DNA for the CDR3 is TGTGCCAGCAGCTTAGTCCTCCCCACAGATACGCAGTATTTT. Its protein is CASSLVLPTDTQYF. The V gene is TRBV7-9, the J gene TRBJ2-3; D unclear. The CDR3 runs to 14 residues. Per germline, CDR1 SEHNR and CDR2 FQNEAQ (reference sequence). Trimming cost V 1 base and J 2 bases, with 7 bases left between them.

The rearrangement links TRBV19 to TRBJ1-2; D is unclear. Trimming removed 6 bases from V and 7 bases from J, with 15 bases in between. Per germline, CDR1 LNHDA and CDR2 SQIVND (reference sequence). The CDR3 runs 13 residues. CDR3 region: CASSRARLTGYTF. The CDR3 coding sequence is TGTGCCAGTAGCAGAGCACGATTGACTGGCTACACCTTC.

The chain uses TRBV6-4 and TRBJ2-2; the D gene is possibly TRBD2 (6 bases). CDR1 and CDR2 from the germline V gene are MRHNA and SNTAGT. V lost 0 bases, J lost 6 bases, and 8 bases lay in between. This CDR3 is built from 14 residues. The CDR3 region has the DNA TGTGCCAGCAGTGACTCGTGGGGGGCCGGGGAGCTGTTTTTT. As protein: CASSDSWGAGELFF.

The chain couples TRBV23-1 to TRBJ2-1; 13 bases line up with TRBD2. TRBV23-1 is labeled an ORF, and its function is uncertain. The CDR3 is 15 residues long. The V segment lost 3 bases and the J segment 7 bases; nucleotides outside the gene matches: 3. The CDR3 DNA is TGCGCCAGCAGTCAGGGGACTAGCGGGGTGAATGAGCAGTTCTTC. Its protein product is CASSQGTSGVNEQFF.

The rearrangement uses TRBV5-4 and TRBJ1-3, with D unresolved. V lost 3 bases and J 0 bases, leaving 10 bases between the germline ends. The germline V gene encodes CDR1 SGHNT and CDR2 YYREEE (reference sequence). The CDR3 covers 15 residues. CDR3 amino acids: CASSSYKDSGNTIYF. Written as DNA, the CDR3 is TGTGCCAGCAGCTCGTACAAGGACTCTGGAAACACCATATATTTT. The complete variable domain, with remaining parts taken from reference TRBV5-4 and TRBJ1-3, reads ETGVTQSPTHLIKTRGQQVTLRCSSQSGHNTVSWYQQALGQGPQFIFQYYREEENGRGNFPPRFSGLQFPNYSSELNVNALELDDSALYLCASSSYKDSGNTIYFGEGSWLTVV.

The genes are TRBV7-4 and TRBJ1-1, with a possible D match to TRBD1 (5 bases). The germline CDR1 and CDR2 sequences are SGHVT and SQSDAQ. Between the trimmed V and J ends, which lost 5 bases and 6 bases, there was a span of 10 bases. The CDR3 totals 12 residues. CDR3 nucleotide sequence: TGTGCCAGCAGCCCCGGGGGTCCTGAAGCTTTCTTT. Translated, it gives CASSPGGPEAFF.

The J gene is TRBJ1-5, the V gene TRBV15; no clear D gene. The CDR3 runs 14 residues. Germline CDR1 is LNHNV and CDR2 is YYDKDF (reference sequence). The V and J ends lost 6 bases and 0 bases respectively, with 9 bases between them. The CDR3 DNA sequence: TGTGCCACCAGGGCAGACTATAGCAATCAGCCCCAGCATTTT. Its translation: CATRADYSNQPQHF.

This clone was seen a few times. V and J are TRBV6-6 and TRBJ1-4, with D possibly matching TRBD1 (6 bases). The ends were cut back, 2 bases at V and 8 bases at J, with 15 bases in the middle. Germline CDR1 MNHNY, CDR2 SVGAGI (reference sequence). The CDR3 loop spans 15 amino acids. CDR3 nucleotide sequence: TGTGCCAGCAGTTACACAGGGCGAGGTGGGGAAAAACTGTTTTTT. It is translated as CASSYTGRGGEKLFF.

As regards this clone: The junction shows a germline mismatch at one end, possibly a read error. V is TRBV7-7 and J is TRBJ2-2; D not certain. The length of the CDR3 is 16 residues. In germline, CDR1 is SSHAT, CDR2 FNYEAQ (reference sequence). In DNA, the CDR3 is TGTGCTAGCAGTCCGAACCGGATCACCCAGGCCGGGGAGCTGTTTTTT. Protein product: CASSPNRITQAGELFF.

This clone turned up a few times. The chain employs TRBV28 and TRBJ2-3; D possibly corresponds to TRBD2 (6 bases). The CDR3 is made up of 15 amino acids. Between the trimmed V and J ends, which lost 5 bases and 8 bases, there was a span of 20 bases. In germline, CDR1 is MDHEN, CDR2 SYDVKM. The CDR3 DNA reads TGTGCCAGCAGTGTATCTCCCTTGAGGGGAGGTACGCAGTATTTT. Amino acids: CASSVSPLRGGTQYF.

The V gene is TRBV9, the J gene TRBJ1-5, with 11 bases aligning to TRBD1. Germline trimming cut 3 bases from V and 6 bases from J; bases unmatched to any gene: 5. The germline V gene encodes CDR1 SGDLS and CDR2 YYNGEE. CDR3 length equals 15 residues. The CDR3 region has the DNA TGTGCCAGCAGCGCCGGACAGGGGGCCGGTCAGCCCCAGCATTTT. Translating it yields CASSAGQGAGQPQHF. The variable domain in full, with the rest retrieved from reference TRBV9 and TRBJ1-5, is DSGVTQTPKHLITATGQRVTLRCSPRSGDLSVYWYQQSLDQGLQFLIQYYNGEERAKGNILERFSAQQFPDLHSELNLSSLELGDSALYFCASSAGQGAGQPQHFGDGTRLSIL.

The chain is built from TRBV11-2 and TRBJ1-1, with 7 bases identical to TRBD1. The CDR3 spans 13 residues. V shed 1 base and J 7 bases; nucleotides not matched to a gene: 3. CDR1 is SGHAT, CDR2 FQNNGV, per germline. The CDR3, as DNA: TGTGCCAGCAGCTTAGGTCGGACAGGTGAAGCTTTCTTT. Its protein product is CASSLGRTGEAFF.

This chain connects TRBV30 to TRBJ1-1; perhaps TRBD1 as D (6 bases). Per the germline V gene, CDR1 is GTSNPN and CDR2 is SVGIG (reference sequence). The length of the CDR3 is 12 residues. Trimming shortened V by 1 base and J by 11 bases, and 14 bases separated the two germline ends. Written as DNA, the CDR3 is TGTGCCTGGAGTGACCGACAGGCTAAGGCTTTCTTT. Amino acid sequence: CAWSDRQAKAFF. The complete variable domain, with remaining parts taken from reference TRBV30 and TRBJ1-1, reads SQTIHQWPATLVQPVGSPLSLECTVEGTSNPNLYWYRQAAGRGLQLLFYSVGIGQISSEVPQNLSASRPQDRQFILSSKKLLLSDSGFYLCAWSDRQAKAFFGQGTRLTVV.

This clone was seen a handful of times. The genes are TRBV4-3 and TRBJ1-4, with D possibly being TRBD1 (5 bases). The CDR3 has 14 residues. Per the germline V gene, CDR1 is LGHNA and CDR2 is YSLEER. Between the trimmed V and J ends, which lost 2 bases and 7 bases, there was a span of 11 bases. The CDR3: CASSQSGGGEKLFF. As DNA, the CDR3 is TGCGCCAGCAGCCAAAGTGGGGGAGGTGAAAAACTGTTTTTT.

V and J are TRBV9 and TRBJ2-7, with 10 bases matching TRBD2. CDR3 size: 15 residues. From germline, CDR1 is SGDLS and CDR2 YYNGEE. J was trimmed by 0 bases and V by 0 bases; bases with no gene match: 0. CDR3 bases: TGTGCCAGCAGCGTAGGACTAGCGGGCTCCTACGAGCAGTACTTC. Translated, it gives CASSVGLAGSYEQYF.

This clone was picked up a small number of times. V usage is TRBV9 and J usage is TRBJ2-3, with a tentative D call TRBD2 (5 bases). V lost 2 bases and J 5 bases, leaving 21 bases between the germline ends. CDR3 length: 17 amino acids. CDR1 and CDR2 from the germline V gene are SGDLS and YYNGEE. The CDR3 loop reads CASSVGSVLVSEDTQYF. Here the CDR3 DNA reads TGTGCCAGCAGCGTTGGGAGTGTCCTCGTCTCAGAAGATACGCAGTATTTT.

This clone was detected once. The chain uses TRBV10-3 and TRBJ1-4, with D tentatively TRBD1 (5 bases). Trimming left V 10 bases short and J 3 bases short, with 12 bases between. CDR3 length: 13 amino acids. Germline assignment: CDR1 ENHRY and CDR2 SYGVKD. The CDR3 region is CATGGLANEKLFF. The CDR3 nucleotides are TGTGCCACCGGGGGACTAGCTAATGAAAAACTGTTTTTT.